A single sample is the source of the 2 T cell receptor beta chains below, sequenced in a study of cytomegalovirus exposure and HLA in healthy donors. Researchers ran the PCR with 60 Vbeta and 13 Jbeta primers. The table came from immunoSEQ multiplex PCR; TCRdb's copy has only in-frame clones and leaves some out. The sample includes some 170,000 clones, 75% to 85% seen only once; the top ten take about 2%. The sequencing sample was made of PBMCs. These receptors were collected from a woman in her twenties or thirties in good health and CMV-seronegative.

The V gene is TRBV28, the J gene TRBJ1-5, with D maybe TRBD1 (6 bases). This CDR3 spans 16 amino acids. The germline CDR1 and CDR2 sequences are MDHEN and SYDVKM. The V end lost 6 bases, the J end lost 2 bases, and 17 bases lay between the germline ends. In nucleotides, the CDR3 is TGTGCCAGCAGGGAATCCCCACAGGGACGCAATCAGCCCCAGCATTTT. Translating it yields CASRESPQGRNQPQHF.

This chain joins TRBV6-5 and TRBJ1-5, with D hard to call. Trimming cost V 4 bases and J 1 base, with 8 bases left between them. The CDR3 extends over 14 amino acids. Germline lookup yields CDR1 MNHEY and CDR2 SVGAGI. The CDR3 DNA is TGTGCCAGCAGTTTAGAAGCGAGCAATCAGCCCCAGCATTTT. It encodes CASSLEASNQPQHF.